This TCR beta chain was profiled in a study of blood T cell repertoires in COVID-19. Background on the study: COVID-19 samples from acute and convalescent phases originated in the United States, Italy and Spain.

Produced via immunoSEQ multiplex PCR; TCRdb's table is partial and in-frame only. The data show 250,000 or so clones, nearly 85% seen once. CDR1 is ENHRY, CDR2 SYGVKD, per germline. The CDR3 consists of 13 residues. V was clipped by 11 bases and J by 2 bases, with 15 bases between them. Sequenced sample: peripheral blood. This receptor was identified in a human donor in a cohort sampled during active COVID-19. The V call is TRBV10-3, the J call TRBJ1-2; D is unclear. In DNA, the CDR3 is TGTGCCTCTACCGACTTACTCAACTATGGCTACACCTTC. Residues: CASTDLLNYGYTF.